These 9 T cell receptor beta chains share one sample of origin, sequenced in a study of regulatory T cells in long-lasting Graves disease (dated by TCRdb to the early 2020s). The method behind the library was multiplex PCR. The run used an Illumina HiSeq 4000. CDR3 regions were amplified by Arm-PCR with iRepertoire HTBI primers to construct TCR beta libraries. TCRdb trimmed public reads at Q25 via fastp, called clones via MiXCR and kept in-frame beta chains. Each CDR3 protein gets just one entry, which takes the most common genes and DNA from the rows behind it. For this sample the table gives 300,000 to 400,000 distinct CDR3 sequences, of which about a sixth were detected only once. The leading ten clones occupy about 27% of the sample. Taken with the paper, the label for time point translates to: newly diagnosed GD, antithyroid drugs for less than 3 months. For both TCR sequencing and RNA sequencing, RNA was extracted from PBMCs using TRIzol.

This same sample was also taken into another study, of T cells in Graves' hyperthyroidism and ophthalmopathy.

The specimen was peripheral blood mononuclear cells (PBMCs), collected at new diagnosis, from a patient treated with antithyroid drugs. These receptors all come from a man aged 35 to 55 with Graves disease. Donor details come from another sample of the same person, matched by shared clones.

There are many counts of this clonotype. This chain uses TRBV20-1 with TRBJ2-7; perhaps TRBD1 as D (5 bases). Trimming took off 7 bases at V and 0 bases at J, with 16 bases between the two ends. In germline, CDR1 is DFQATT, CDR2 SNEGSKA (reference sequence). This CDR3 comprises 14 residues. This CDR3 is CSVDQGYSSYEQYF. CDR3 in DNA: TGCAGTGTTGATCAGGGCTACAGCTCCTACGAGCAGTACTTC.

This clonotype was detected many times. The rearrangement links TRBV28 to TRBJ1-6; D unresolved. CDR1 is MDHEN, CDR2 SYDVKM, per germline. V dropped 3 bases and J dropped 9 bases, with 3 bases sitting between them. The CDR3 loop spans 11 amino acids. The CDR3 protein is CASSFGSPLHF. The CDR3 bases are TGTGCCAGCAGTTTTGGTTCACCCCTCCACTTT.

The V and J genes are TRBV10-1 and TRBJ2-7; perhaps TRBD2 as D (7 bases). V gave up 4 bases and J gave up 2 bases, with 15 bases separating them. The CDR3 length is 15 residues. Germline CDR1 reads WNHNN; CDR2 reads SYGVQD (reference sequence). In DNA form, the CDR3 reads TGCGCCAGCAGTGGGAGACGGGGGGCCACCTACGAGCAGTACTTC. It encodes CASSGRRGATYEQYF.

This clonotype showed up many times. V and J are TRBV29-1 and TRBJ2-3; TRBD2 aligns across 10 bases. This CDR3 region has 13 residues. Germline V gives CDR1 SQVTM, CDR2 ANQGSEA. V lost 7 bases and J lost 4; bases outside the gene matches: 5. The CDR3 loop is CSATSGAADTQYF. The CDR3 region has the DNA TGCAGCGCAACTAGCGGGGCCGCAGATACGCAGTATTTT.

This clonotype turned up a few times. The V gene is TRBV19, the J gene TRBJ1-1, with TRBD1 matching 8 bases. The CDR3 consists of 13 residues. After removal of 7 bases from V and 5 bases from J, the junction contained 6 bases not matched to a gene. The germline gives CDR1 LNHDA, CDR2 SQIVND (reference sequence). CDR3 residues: CASTDRGTTEAFF. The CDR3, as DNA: TGTGCCAGTACCGACAGGGGAACGACTGAAGCTTTCTTT.

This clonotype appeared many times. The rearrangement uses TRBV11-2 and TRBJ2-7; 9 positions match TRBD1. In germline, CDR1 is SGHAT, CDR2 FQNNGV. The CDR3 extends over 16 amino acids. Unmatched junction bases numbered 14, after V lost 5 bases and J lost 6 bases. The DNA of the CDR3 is TGTGCCAGCAGCGGCCCCCGACAGGGGGTTTGGGGCGAGCAGTACTTC. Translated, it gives CASSGPRQGVWGEQYF.

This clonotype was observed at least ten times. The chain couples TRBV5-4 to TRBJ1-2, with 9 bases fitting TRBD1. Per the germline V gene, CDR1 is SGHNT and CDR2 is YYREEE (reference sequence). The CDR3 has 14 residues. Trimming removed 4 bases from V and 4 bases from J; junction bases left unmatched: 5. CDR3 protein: CASSRTGGGYGYTF. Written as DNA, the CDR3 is TGTGCCAGCAGCCGTACAGGGGGCGGCTATGGCTACACCTTC.

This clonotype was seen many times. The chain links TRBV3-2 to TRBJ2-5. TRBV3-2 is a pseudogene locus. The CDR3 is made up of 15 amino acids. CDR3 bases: TGTGCCAGCAGCCAAGCTTGGACGGCTACGGAGACCCAGTACTTC. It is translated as CASSQAWTATETQYF.

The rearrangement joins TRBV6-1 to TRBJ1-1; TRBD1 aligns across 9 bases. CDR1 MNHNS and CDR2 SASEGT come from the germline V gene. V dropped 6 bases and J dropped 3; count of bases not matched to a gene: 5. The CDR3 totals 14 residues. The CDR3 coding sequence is TGTGCCAGCAGAAGGGACAGGGCCCACACTGAAGCTTTCTTT. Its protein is CASRRDRAHTEAFF.